This T cell receptor beta chain originates from a study of blood T cell repertoires in COVID-19. Germline CDR1 reads SGHRS; CDR2 reads YFSETQ. The CDR3 is made up of 12 amino acids. Trimming stripped 4 bases from V and 8 bases from J, with 12 bases between. Assay used: immunoSEQ multiplex PCR; TCRdb lists only in-frame clones, some missing. The sample has approximately 260,000 clones, roughly 83% seen once; the top ten hold roughly 9.6%. The sequence was collected from an elderly woman with acute or convalescent COVID-19. Sequenced sample: peripheral blood. This chain connects TRBV5-1 to TRBJ1-1; weak D call: TRBD1 (6 bases). CDR3 coding DNA: TGCGCCAGCAGCCTGGACAGTCGAGAAGCTTTCTTT. It codes for CASSLDSREAFF.